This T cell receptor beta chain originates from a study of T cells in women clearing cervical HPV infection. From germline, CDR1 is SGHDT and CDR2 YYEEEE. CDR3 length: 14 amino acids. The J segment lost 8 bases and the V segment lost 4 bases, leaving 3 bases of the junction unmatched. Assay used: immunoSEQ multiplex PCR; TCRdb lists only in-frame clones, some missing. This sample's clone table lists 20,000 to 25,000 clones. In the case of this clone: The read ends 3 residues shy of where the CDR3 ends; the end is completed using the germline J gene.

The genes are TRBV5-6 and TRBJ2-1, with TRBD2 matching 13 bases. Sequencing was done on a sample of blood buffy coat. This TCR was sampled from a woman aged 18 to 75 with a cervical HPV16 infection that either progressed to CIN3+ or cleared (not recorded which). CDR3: CASSTSGGADEQFF. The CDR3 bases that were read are TGTGCCAGCAGCACTAGCGGGGGGGCCGATGAG.